The rows below give T cell receptor beta chains drawn from one sample of a study of cytomegalovirus exposure and HLA in healthy donors. Sequenced by immunoSEQ multiplex PCR; TCRdb stores in-frame clones only, minus some. The data show 120,000 or so clones, with 80% seen just once and 0.2% to 0.3% held by the top ten. Input material: PBMCs. The origin of the receptors is a man over 45 in good health and CMV-seronegative. CDR3s include the opening cysteine and the closing phenylalanine or tryptophan. D genes are given only for firm matches. A row's size may be missing; if present it is once, few, many or a size class.

J gene	D gene	clone size	V gene	CDR3 protein	CDR3 DNA
TRBJ2-2	TRBD1	-	TRBV7-2	CASSLAPLTGTGELFF	TGTGCCAGCAGCTTAGCCCCCTTGACAGGGACCGGGGAGCTGTTTTTT
TRBJ1-5	-	-	TRBV11-1	CASSLDSRANQPQHF	TGTGCCAGCAGCTTAGACTCGAGGGCGAATCAGCCCCAGCATTTT
TRBJ2-7	-	once	TRBV19	CASSRQESSYEQYF	TGTGCCAGTAGTAGACAGGAAAGCTCCTACGAGCAGTACTTC
TRBJ1-2	-	-	TRBV27	CASSPRQPAGVGGYTF	TGTGCCAGCAGTCCACGTCAACCAGCAGGGGTCGGAGGCTACACCTTC
TRBJ1-1	TRBD1	-	TRBV6-1	CASRGTGDTEAFF	TGTGCCAGCAGGGGCACAGGGGACACTGAAGCTTTCTTT
TRBJ2-5	-	-	TRBV11-1	CASSFGYSETQYF	TGTGCCAGCAGCTTTGGTTACTCAGAGACCCAGTACTTC
TRBJ2-5	TRBD2	-	TRBV6-5	CASSSAIAGMKTQYF	TGTGCCAGCAGTTCCGCAATAGCGGGGATGAAGACCCAGTACTTC
TRBJ1-4	TRBD1	-	TRBV6-1	CASSLRDSFEKLFF	TGTGCCAGCTCTCTCCGGGACAGTTTTGAAAAACTGTTTTTT
TRBJ2-7	-	-	TRBV9	CASSVGPLGYEQYF	TGTGCCAGCAGCGTAGGGCCCCTAGGTTACGAGCAGTACTTC
TRBJ2-6	TRBD1	-	TRBV27	CASSVWTGPSGANVLTF	TGTGCCAGCAGTGTTTGGACAGGGCCTTCTGGGGCCAACGTCCTGACTTTC
TRBJ2-7	-	-	TRBV9	CASSVGGTGGLYEQYF	TGTGCCAGCAGCGTAGGGGGAACCGGGGGACTCTACGAGCAGTACTTC
TRBJ1-2	-	-	TRBV10-3	CAISDLEGANYGYTF	TGTGCCATCAGTGATCTTGAGGGAGCTAACTATGGCTACACCTTC
TRBJ1-1	-	-	TRBV9	CASSAAGGTEAFF	TGTGCCAGCAGCGCGGCGGGGGGGACTGAAGCTTTCTTT
TRBJ2-7	-	-	TRBV29-1	CSVVVRGRRNEQYF	TGCAGCGTTGTTGTCCGGGGGAGAAGGAACGAGCAGTACTTC
TRBJ1-1	-	-	TRBV30	CAWSVGARNTEAFF	TGTGCCTGGAGTGTTGGGGCTCGGAACACTGAAGCTTTCTTT
TRBJ2-4	-	once	TRBV28	CASSLPTARDIQYF	TGTGCCAGCAGTTTACCGACAGCCAGGGACATTCAGTACTTC
TRBJ2-7	-	few	TRBV6-1	CASSEAPGQAYEQYF	TGTGCCAGCAGTGAAGCCCCTGGTCAGGCCTACGAGCAGTACTTC
TRBJ2-1	-	-	TRBV14	CASRFELEGGLFF	TGTGCCAGCAGATTTGAGTTGGAGGGAGGTCTGTTCTTC
TRBJ2-1	TRBD2	-	TRBV2	CASRTGTSVSYNEQFF	TGTGCCAGCAGGACCGGGACTAGCGTATCCTACAATGAGCAGTTCTTC
TRBJ1-1	TRBD1	few	TRBV11-1	CASSPDRENTEAFF	TGTGCCAGCAGTCCGGACAGGGAGAACACTGAAGCTTTCTTT
TRBJ1-1	-	-	TRBV30	CAWTGADTEAFF	TGTGCCTGGACAGGGGCGGACACTGAAGCTTTCTTT
TRBJ1-1	TRBD1	-	TRBV28	CASSLVGGERTEAFF	TGTGCCAGCAGTTTGGTAGGGGGCGAAAGAACTGAAGCTTTCTTT
TRBJ1-5	TRBD1	-	TRBV28	CASRMTGEGQPQHF	TGTGCCAGCAGGATGACAGGGGAAGGACAGCCCCAGCATTTT
TRBJ2-7	-	-	TRBV11-2	CASSLVPVSYEQYF	TGTGCCAGCAGCTTAGTTCCGGTATCCTACGAGCAGTACTTC
TRBJ1-5	-	-	TRBV18	CASSTAGGGSNQPQHF	TGTGCCAGCTCAACAGCGGGGGGAGGAAGCAATCAGCCCCAGCATTTT
TRBJ2-2	TRBD2	-	TRBV9	CASSVSGRVDTGELFF	TGTGCCAGCAGCGTTAGCGGGAGGGTGGACACCGGGGAGCTGTTTTTT
TRBJ2-7	TRBD1	once	TRBV6-5	CASSYRTGSEQYF	TGTGCCAGCAGTTACCGGACAGGGAGCGAGCAGTACTTC
TRBJ2-1	TRBD1	-	TRBV2	CASSLDRGYYNEQFF	TGTGCCAGCAGTTTGGACAGGGGTTACTACAATGAGCAGTTCTTC
TRBJ2-1	TRBD2	-	TRBV10-3	CAISEARGLAGSQFF	TGTGCCATCAGTGAGGCAAGAGGTCTAGCGGGTTCCCAGTTCTTC
TRBJ2-1	TRBD2	-	TRBV28	CASSLPRLAGGTHNEQFF	TGTGCCAGCAGTTTACCCCGACTAGCGGGAGGGACCCACAATGAGCAGTTCTTC
TRBJ2-1	TRBD2	-	TRBV9	CASSVGLAGTGYNEQFF	TGTGCCAGCAGCGTAGGACTAGCGGGGACGGGATACAATGAGCAGTTCTTC
TRBJ2-7	-	-	TRBV6-1	CASSVSGSYEQYF	TGTGCCAGCAGCGTAAGCGGGTCTTACGAGCAGTACTTC
TRBJ2-7	TRBD2	-	TRBV11-3	CASSFSGSPGTEQYF	TGTGCCAGCAGCTTTAGCGGGAGTCCTGGTACCGAGCAGTACTTC
TRBJ2-6	-	-	TRBV7-3	CASSLRGDRGTGANVLTF	TGTGCCAGCAGCTTAAGGGGAGATAGGGGGACTGGGGCCAACGTCCTGACTTTC
TRBJ1-3	-	-	TRBV6-5	CASSYSTANSGNTIYF	TGTGCCAGCAGTTACTCGACAGCCAATTCTGGAAACACCATATATTTT
TRBJ2-6	TRBD1	-	TRBV7-9	CASRETGLPGANVLTF	TGTGCCAGCAGGGAGACAGGGCTTCCTGGGGCCAACGTCCTGACTTTC
TRBJ1-5	-	-	TRBV9	CASSVGVGGQPQHF	TGTGCCAGCAGCGTGGGGGTGGGGGGTCAGCCCCAGCATTTT
TRBJ1-2	TRBD1	-	TRBV7-9	CSAGTGGPGYTF	TGTTCCGCCGGGACAGGGGGCCCTGGCTACACCTTC
TRBJ2-2	-	-	TRBV18	CASSPRTGELFF	TGTGCCAGCTCACCCCGCACCGGGGAGCTGTTTTTT
TRBJ1-2	TRBD1	-	TRBV4-3	CPSSQLGTAGGGYTF	TGCCCCAGCAGCCAACTCGGGACAGCCGGTGGGGGCTACACCTTC
TRBJ2-7	TRBD2	-	TRBV18	CASSSSTSGINEQYF	TGTGCCAGCTCATCCTCCACTAGCGGGATAAACGAGCAGTACTTC
TRBJ1-3	TRBD1	-	TRBV7-2	CASSRTTGSGNTIYF	TGTGCCAGCAGCCGTACGACAGGGTCTGGAAACACCATATATTTT
TRBJ2-1	-	once	TRBV7-3	CASSLGQGTYNEQFF	TGTGCCAGCAGCTTGGGCCAGGGGACCTACAATGAGCAGTTCTTC
TRBJ2-7	TRBD1	-	TRBV9	CASSVRSGQGAEEQYF	TGTGCCAGCAGCGTCCGATCGGGACAGGGGGCGGAGGAGCAGTACTTC
TRBJ2-7	TRBD1	-	TRBV13	CASSPGQGTYEQYF	TGTGCCAGCAGCCCCGGACAGGGCACTTACGAGCAGTACTTC
TRBJ2-5	TRBD1	-	TRBV7-7	CASSLLPRDREFFETQYF	TGTGCTAGCAGCTTACTCCCCCGGGACAGGGAATTTTTTGAGACCCAGTACTTC
TRBJ1-4	-	-	TRBV2	CASSPDRPRGNEKLFF	TGTGCCAGCAGTCCCGACAGGCCACGGGGTAATGAAAAACTGTTTTTT
TRBJ1-1	-	-	TRBV4-3	CASSQDGGLTEAFF	TGCGCCAGCAGCCAAGATGGGGGACTCACTGAAGCTTTCTTT
TRBJ2-2	-	-	TRBV9	CASSTQDSNTGELFF	TGTGCCAGCAGCACCCAGGACAGTAACACCGGGGAGCTGTTTTTT
TRBJ2-3	TRBD2	-	TRBV25-1	CASMEAGADTQYF	TGTGCCAGTATGGAAGCGGGGGCAGATACGCAGTATTTT
TRBJ2-3	TRBD1	few	TRBV27	CASSHLLLRTGESGGDTQYF	TGTGCCAGCAGCCACCTTCTCCTGAGGACAGGGGAGAGTGGTGGAGATACGCAGTATTTT
TRBJ2-2	-	-	TRBV4-3	CASSQDEATTGELFF	TGCGCCAGCAGCCAAGACGAGGCTACCACCGGGGAGCTGTTTTTT
TRBJ1-6	-	-	TRBV30	CAWSRDWGNSPLHF	TGTGCCTGGAGTAGGGACTGGGGTAATTCACCCCTCCACTTT
TRBJ2-3	-	-	TRBV4-2	CASSQTRGHQDTQYF	TGTGCCAGCAGCCAGACGAGGGGACACCAAGATACGCAGTATTTT
TRBJ2-6	-	-	TRBV30	CAWNADSSGANVLTF	TGTGCCTGGAATGCGGACAGCTCTGGGGCCAACGTCCTGACTTTC
TRBJ1-1	TRBD1	-	TRBV5-4	CASSPSTGFTEAFF	TGTGCCAGCAGCCCCTCGACAGGGTTCACTGAAGCTTTCTTT
TRBJ2-3	-	few	TRBV7-2	CASSLAFGRGQLPTVDTQYF	TGTGCCAGCAGCTTAGCTTTCGGGAGGGGACAGCTTCCCACCGTAGATACGCAGTATTTT
TRBJ2-7	-	-	TRBV10-3	CAISEWGTPDYEQYF	TGTGCCATCAGTGAGTGGGGGACACCTGACTACGAGCAGTACTTC